The 14 T cell receptor beta chains given below trace back to one sample, sequenced in a study of cytomegalovirus exposure and HLA in healthy donors. A multiplex PCR was run with 60 Vbeta primers and 13 Jbeta primers. The protocol was immunoSEQ multiplex PCR, while the TCRdb copy is restricted to in-frame clones and leaves out a portion. The sample yields approximately 200,000 clones, less than 80% seen once. Sequenced sample: PBMCs. These receptors were collected from a woman in her 30s in good health and CMV-seropositive.

The rearrangement joins TRBV6-5 to TRBJ2-7; D perhaps matches TRBD1 (6 bases). The CDR3 has 11 residues. V was shortened by 5 bases and J by 6 bases, with 8 bases between the two germline ends. The germline CDR1 and CDR2 sequences are MNHEY and SVGAGI. CDR3 amino acids: CASSKGGEQYF. CDR3 coding DNA: TGTGCCAGCAGTAAAGGGGGCGAGCAGTACTTC.

The V gene is TRBV9, the J gene TRBJ2-1; the match to TRBD2 covers 9 bases. Unmatched junction bases numbered 3, after V lost 3 bases and J lost 5 bases. The CDR3 loop spans 14 amino acids. In germline, CDR1 is SGDLS, CDR2 YYNGEE. CDR3: CASSGAGGHNEQFF. The DNA for the CDR3 is TGTGCCAGCAGCGGAGCGGGGGGTCACAATGAGCAGTTCTTC.

There are a few counts of this clone. The V and J genes are TRBV27 and TRBJ2-1, with D possibly TRBD1 on 6 matching bases. CDR3 size: 17 residues. Germline values: CDR1 MNHEY, CDR2 SMNVEV (reference sequence). The ends were cut back, 5 bases at V and 4 bases at J, with 21 bases in the middle. CDR3 sequence reads: CASSGYPGQTIYNEQFF. DNA for the CDR3: TGTGCCAGCAGTGGTTACCCAGGACAGACAATTTACAATGAGCAGTTCTTC.

V is TRBV4-3 and J is TRBJ1-4; 10 bases fit TRBD1. The CDR3 spans 17 residues. CDR1 LGHNA and CDR2 YSLEER come from the germline V gene. V trimming: 3 bases; J trimming: 6 bases; junction bases outside the gene matches: 10. The CDR3 bases are TGCGCCAGCAGCCAGTCTCGAGGGGGACAGGGGTATGAAAAACTGTTTTTT. This gives the protein CASSQSRGGQGYEKLFF.

The rearrangement links TRBV5-4 to TRBJ2-7, with 8 bases matching TRBD2. The CDR3 runs 15 residues. CDR1 is SGHNT and CDR2 is YYREEE in the germline V gene (reference sequence). The trim removed 0 bases at V and 1 base at J, leaving 3 bases unmatched. The CDR3: CASSLAPSGSYEQYF. The CDR3 nucleotides are TGTGCCAGCAGCTTGGCACCTAGCGGGTCCTACGAGCAGTACTTC.

Only one count was recorded for this clone. The V gene is TRBV11-2, the J gene TRBJ2-7; D ambiguous. CDR1 and CDR2 from the germline V gene are SGHAT and FQNNGV. CDR3 size: 15 residues. V dropped 7 bases and J dropped 0 bases, with 16 bases sitting between them. DNA for the CDR3: TGTGCCAGCAACCAGATGCCCCGAAGCTCCTACGAGCAGTACTTC. Translating it yields CASNQMPRSSYEQYF.

The rearrangement joins TRBV5-1 to TRBJ2-3; weak D call: TRBD2 (7 bases). Germline V gives CDR1 SGHRS, CDR2 YFSETQ. The CDR3 consists of 14 residues. Trimming removed 5 bases at V and 6 bases at J, with 16 bases between. CDR3 in amino acids: CASRAGGGVDTQYF. As DNA, the CDR3 is TGCGCCAGCAGAGCTGGGGGGGGCGTGGATACGCAGTATTTT.

A few counts support this clone. This chain uses TRBV25-1 with TRBJ2-7; TRBD1 matches at 11 bases. Germline V gene lookup returns CDR1 MGHDK and CDR2 SYGVNS. The CDR3 covers 14 residues. V was clipped by 6 bases and J by 3 bases; unmatched bases: 4. CDR3 nucleotides: TGTGCCAGCAGGGGGGACAGGGGGGGCTACGAGCAGTACTTC. Protein sequence: CASRGDRGGYEQYF.

Only one count was recorded for this clone. The chain carries TRBV29-1 and TRBJ1-1; D is ambiguous. The V gene's germline CDR1 is SQVTM and CDR2 ANQGSEA. The CDR3 has 13 residues. V lost 7 bases, J lost 3 bases, and 15 bases lay in between. CDR3 nucleotides: TGCAGCGCCGTCGACTCCCGGGACACTGAAGCTTTCTTT. It encodes CSAVDSRDTEAFF.

V usage is TRBV10-2 and J usage is TRBJ1-6; possibly TRBD1 for D (6 bases). The CDR3 covers 15 residues. CDR1 and CDR2 from the germline V gene are WSHSY and SAAADI. Trimming pared 6 bases from V and 5 bases from J, leaving 14 bases between. DNA for the CDR3: TGCGCCAGCAGGGGGGCAGGGATTAATAATTCACCCCTCCACTTT. It codes for CASRGAGINNSPLHF.

The count of this clone is one. This chain connects TRBV6-5 to TRBJ2-7; 9 bases line up with TRBD2. V lost 6 bases to trimming and J lost 6 bases; unmatched junction nucleotides: 6. The CDR3 is made up of 13 amino acids. From germline, CDR1 is MNHEY and CDR2 SVGAGI. CDR3 amino acids: CASRVAGVFEQYF. In DNA, the CDR3 is TGTGCCAGCAGGGTAGCGGGAGTGTTCGAGCAGTACTTC.

The chain is built from TRBV2 and TRBJ2-7; the D is unclear. The germline gives CDR1 SNHLY, CDR2 FYNNEI. V was shortened by 7 bases and J by 0 bases, with 7 bases between the two germline ends. CDR3 length equals 12 residues. The CDR3 region is CASTRSSYEQYF. CDR3 nucleotides: TGTGCCAGCACCCGCAGCTCCTACGAGCAGTACTTC.

The chain combines TRBV6-6 with TRBJ2-1, with a possible D match to TRBD2 (6 bases). Germline V lookup: CDR1 MNHNY, CDR2 SVGAGI (reference sequence). V was trimmed by 4 bases and J by 4 bases, leaving 14 bases between them. This CDR3 contains 15 residues. CDR3 DNA sequence: TGTGCCAGCAGTTTCGGGGGAGCGGGTTACAATGAGCAGTTCTTC. Its protein is CASSFGGAGYNEQFF.

The rearrangement joins TRBV2 to TRBJ2-5; 8 positions match TRBD2. V dropped 6 bases and J dropped 0; count of bases not matched to a gene: 3. The germline gives CDR1 SNHLY, CDR2 FYNNEI. The CDR3 is 14 amino acids. The CDR3 loop is CASSLSGNQETQYF. The CDR3 bases are TGTGCCAGCAGCCTTAGCGGGAACCAAGAGACCCAGTACTTC.